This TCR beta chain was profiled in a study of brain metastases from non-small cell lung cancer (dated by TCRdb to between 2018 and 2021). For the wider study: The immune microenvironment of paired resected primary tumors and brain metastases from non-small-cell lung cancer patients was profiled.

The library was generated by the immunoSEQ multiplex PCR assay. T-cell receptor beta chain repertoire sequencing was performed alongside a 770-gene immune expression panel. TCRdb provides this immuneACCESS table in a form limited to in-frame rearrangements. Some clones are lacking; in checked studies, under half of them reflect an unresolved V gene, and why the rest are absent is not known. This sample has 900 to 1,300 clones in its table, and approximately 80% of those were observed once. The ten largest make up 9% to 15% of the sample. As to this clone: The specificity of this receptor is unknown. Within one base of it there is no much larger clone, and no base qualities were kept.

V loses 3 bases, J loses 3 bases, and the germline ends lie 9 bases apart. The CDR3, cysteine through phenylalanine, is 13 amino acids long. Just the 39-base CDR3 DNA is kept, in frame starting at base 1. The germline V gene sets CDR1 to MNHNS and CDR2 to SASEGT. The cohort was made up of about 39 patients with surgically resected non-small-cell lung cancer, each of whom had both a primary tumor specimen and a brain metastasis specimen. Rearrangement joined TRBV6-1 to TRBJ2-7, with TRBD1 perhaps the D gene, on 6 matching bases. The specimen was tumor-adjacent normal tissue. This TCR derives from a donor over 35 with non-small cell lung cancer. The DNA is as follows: TGTGCCAGCAGTGAGGGGACATTCTACGAGCAGTACTTC. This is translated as CASSEGTFYEQYF.